This TCR beta chain was identified in a study of blood T cell repertoires in COVID-19. Overall study context: Spain, Italy and the United States supplied samples that represented acute and convalescent COVID-19.

The CDR3 consists of 13 residues. The ends were cut back, 4 bases at V and 6 bases at J, with 12 bases in the middle. The V gene's germline CDR1 is SGHAT and CDR2 FQNNGV. Enrolled during active infection, Seattle patients were then followed longitudinally. Original handling: Using reference gene primer amplification, nucleated cell counts were estimated. Sequenced by immunoSEQ multiplex PCR; TCRdb stores in-frame clones only, minus some. D and trimming were read from the DNA, whereas the V and J calls and clone size are those reported in that table. The data show about 170,000 clones, roughly 86% seen once.

The source material was peripheral blood. J is TRBJ2-5 and V is TRBV11-2; tentative D call: TRBD2 (6 bases). This sequence was found in a woman at least 80 years old with COVID-19, enrolled during active disease. CDR3 DNA sequence: TGTGCCAGCAGCTGGGCGGGGCTACAGACCCAGTACTTC. Translated, it gives CASSWAGLQTQYF.